This T cell receptor (beta chain) is drawn from a study of cytomegalovirus exposure and HLA in healthy donors (dated by TCRdb to about 2017). Notes on the research overall: According to an earlier analysis of 587 of the donors, about 180 million T cells yielded some 110 million unique TCR beta sequences and around 300 Gb of sequence data. An early release covering roughly 640 HLA-typed donors comprised about 310 gigabases of sequencing data and roughly 85 million unique TCR sequences. Of the roughly 400 genotyped donors, 65% to 90% fell in the genetic ancestry cluster associated with self-reported Caucasian donors. The study aimed to test whether cataloging public T cell receptors could reveal signatures of past pathogen exposure. The study used immunosequencing to profile the T cell repertoires of approximately 640 subjects and linked those repertoires to cytomegalovirus serostatus. Along with the roughly 610-subject first cohort, a separate validation cohort of 120 different subjects was used. To predict cytomegalovirus infection status, the study combined high-throughput TCR immunosequencing, statistical association of individual TCRs with disease status, and machine learning. A later analysis re-examined previously published TCR beta repertoires from roughly 650 donors and added high-resolution HLA genotyping to investigate patterns of TCR occurrence. In the later analysis, no new phenotypic data were used to find candidate immune exposures; instead, reliance was placed on TCR beta sequences and their occurrence across donors. In an earlier analysis of several hundred of the donors, high-throughput TCR beta sequencing was used to judge whether each TCR beta V gene segment behaved as functional or pseudogenic. Alongside the repertoire data, information on donor age, sex, ethnicity and CMV serostatus was compiled. Genome-wide SNP genotypes for about 60% of the 666 donors were used in a later genetic analysis, which treated that subset as a discovery cohort. Every repertoire in the discovery cohort had been generated on one and the same sequencing platform. HLA typing included class I and class II loci at four-digit resolution. The number of donors typed differed by locus, with roughly 629-640 for A, B, C, DRB1 and DQB1, about 500 for DQA1, 606 for DPA1, and around 450 for DPB1. About five DR-DQ haplotypes were treated as single units for association and clustering because of strong linkage in the cohort. Among about 390 genotyped donors of the cohort, an average of roughly 240,000 unique TCR beta nucleotide sequences were sequenced per donor, roughly a sixth of them non-productive. The study at large found these results: Because HLA typing was unavailable for some donors at each locus, only the typed subset was used in association tests. Some IMGT-functional V segments, including TRBV6-2 and TRBV6-3, could not be told apart with the 87-base-pair reads, so those segments were excluded. In both the original and validation cohorts, the classifier was reported to diagnose cytomegalovirus status with high specificity and sensitivity. The earlier analysis of approximately 590 of the donors excluded fewer than 20 rarely observed V segments, including chromosome 9 orphons, because counts were too low. The study listed 164 TCR beta chains as associated with cytomegalovirus. In an earlier analysis of some 640 of the donors, most TCR beta V segments were observed in productive rearrangements about 90% or about 30% of the time, broadly matching IMGT annotations. Several of the top co-occurrence clusters appeared to be linked to parvovirus B19, influenza, CMV and Epstein-Barr virus, according to a later analysis. The cohort was sequenced for TCR beta chains only, and without alpha or paired-chain data the features that could be detected were limited. According to the authors, the approach could potentially be generalized to other disease states and immunological phenotypes. A later analysis found that HLA-associated TCR beta chains were more clonally expanded and had lower generation probabilities than equally common non-associated chains. Assigning TCR associations to individual alleles was difficult when HLA alleles, especially DR and DQ, strongly co-occurred. A further reported finding was that TCR beta sequences accurately predicted the HLA-A and HLA-B alleles for most subjects in the first cohort. The only immune exposure information available for the cohort was CMV serostatus. In vitro tests confirmed that three of the cytomegalovirus-associated TCR beta chains recognize cytomegalovirus antigens. Linkage disequilibrium might explain the correlated functional status among segregating V segments, but an unknown experimental factor could not be excluded. According to a later genetic analysis, donors in an Asian-associated ancestry cluster had fewer N-insertions in productive TCRs than the approximately 610-donor mean. Presence/absence analyses assumed roughly uniform sequencing depth across donors, an assumption that may not hold. A later analysis associated some 17,000 TCR beta sequences with specific HLA alleles at a false discovery rate of 0.05. Most CMV-associated TCR beta chains appeared to be HLA-restricted in a later analysis, and the HLA associations seemed to be driven largely by CMV exposure. A cluster of highly shared sequence variants was judged likely to be a technical artifact of the sequencing pipeline. A later analysis found that TCR association rates varied across HLA loci, with DRB1 alleles showing the most associated TCRs and HLA-C alleles the fewest. A later genetic analysis associated a missense DCLRE1C variant with V-gene and J-gene trimming of TCR beta chains, and an independent cohort replicated the association. While some public TCRs were present in many individuals, most TCR sequences turned up only very rarely across donors.

From the cysteine through the phenylalanine, the CDR3 covers 15 amino acids. Only CDR3 DNA remains: 45 bases, in frame from the first base. V is shortened by 3 bases, J by 0 bases, and the region joining them spans 10 bases. CDR1 and CDR2 (SGHVS, FQNEAQ) derive from the germline V gene. Library preparation employed the immunoSEQ multiplex PCR assay. The multiplex PCR relied on a mix of 60 forward primers for TCR Vbeta segments and 13 reverse primers for TCR Jbeta segments. Amplification of the CDR3 region of rearranged TCR beta genes was performed with a multiplex PCR assay on genomic DNA. On the Illumina HiSeq System, the amplified TCR beta libraries were sequenced as 87-base-pair reads. In the source study's methods: Across the roughly 600 repertoires, a later analysis counted tens of millions of unique TCR beta chains, approximately 12 million of which were shared by at least two donors. Raw reads were error-corrected and collapsed into unique sequences with a nearest-neighbor algorithm that merged closely related sequences to remove PCR and sequencing errors. Alignment of CDR3 sequences to IMGT reference sequences was used to assign V, D and J gene segments. For a sequence to be retained, at least a six-nucleotide match to both a V gene segment and a J gene segment was required. Rearrangements were called productive when the CDR3 lacked stop codons and stayed in frame with V and J; all others were non-productive. CDR3 was defined by IMGT convention, running from the second conserved V-encoded cysteine to the conserved J-encoded phenylalanine. Sequences without an unambiguous match to a single V gene segment were excluded from the earlier analysis of about 640 of the donors. In an earlier analysis of approximately 610 of the donors, V segments were called functional above 56.7% productive rearrangements and were called segregating when the between-donor standard deviation exceeded 5%. To diagnose cytomegalovirus status from the catalog of TCR beta chain sequences, a statistical classification framework was built. In a later analysis, TCR nucleotide sequences were compared against IMGT/GENE-DB human TR gene sequences so that V and J genes could be assigned. Using the TCRdist pipeline, a later analysis assigned CDR3 sequences along with most-parsimonious VDJ recombination scenarios. A later analysis defined each TCR beta chain by its CDR3 amino acid sequence plus V-gene family, and excluded reads lacking a unique V-gene family. To address suspected cross-contamination and a sequencing artifact, a later analysis removed some 620 highly shared, low-generation-probability nucleotide sequences. For each public chain, a later analysis derived a clonal expansion index from normalized ranks of inferred template counts within each repertoire. Generation probabilities in a later analysis came from a VDJ recombination model fitted to out-of-frame rearrangements, and those results were checked against IGoR. A later analysis scored TCR-TCR, TCR-HLA and TCR-CMV co-occurrence with hypergeometric tests, applying a repertoire-size bias correction to TCR pairs. In a later analysis, false discovery rates were estimated by permuting HLA or CMV assignments 20 times. A later analysis grouped co-occurring TCRs with DBSCAN, adding TCRdist sequence similarity when clustering within HLA-allele-positive subsets. Co-occurrence clustering excluded repertoires with fewer than 30,000 or more than 120,000 public chains, plus five with anomalous nucleotide sharing. TCRdb re-hosts the immuneACCESS table, in-frame sequences only. Its copies lack some clones; in the studies checked, an unresolved V gene accounts for under half of them, and the cause for the rest is not known. That table is the source of V, J and clone size, and D and trimming were worked out from the DNA. This sample is represented by 150,000 to 200,000 clones; 70% to 90% of them were singletons. The ten largest make up approximately 1.7% of the sample.

The cohort comprised 670 or so healthy bone marrow donors. Cohort members were all nominally healthy when sampled, although unrecorded immune exposures were likely present. The donor was CMV seronegative and belonged to the group of approximately 320 seronegative cohort members. Every donor gave a peripheral blood sample, and the peripheral blood mononuclear cells from that sample were used for TCR beta sequencing. The Qiagen DNeasy Blood Extraction Kit was used to extract genomic DNA from the blood cell samples. About this clone itself: This receptor's antigen is unknown. Within one base of it there is no much larger clone, and no base qualities were kept.

This TCR was recovered from a young woman in good health and CMV-seronegative. Sequencing was carried out using PBMCs. The chain joins TRBV7-8 to TRBJ2-3; the D region possibly corresponds to TRBD2 (5 bases align). This receptor has the CDR3 CASSFRGASTDTQYF. Read as DNA, the sequence is TGTGCCAGCAGCTTCCGGGGTGCTAGCACAGATACGCAGTATTTT.